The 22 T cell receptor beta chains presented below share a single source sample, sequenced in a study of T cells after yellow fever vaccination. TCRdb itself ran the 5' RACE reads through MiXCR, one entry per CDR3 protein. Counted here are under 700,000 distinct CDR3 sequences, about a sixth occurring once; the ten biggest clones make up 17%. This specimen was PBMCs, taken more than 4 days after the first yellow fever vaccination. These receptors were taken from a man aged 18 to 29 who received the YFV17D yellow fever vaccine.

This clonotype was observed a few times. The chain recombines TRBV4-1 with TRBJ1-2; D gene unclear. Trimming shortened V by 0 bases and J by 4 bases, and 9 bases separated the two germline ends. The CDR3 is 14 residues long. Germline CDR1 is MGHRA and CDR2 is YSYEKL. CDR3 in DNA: TGCGCCAGCAGCCAAGATGGGCTGATCTATGGCTACACCTTC. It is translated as CASSQDGLIYGYTF.

DNA for the CDR3: TGCAGTGCTGAGGGGGCTTGGACTGAAGCTTTCTTT. Amino acid sequence: CSAEGAWTEAFF. The rearrangement links TRBV20-1 to TRBJ1-1; 7 bases line up with TRBD1. The CDR3 covers 12 residues. Per the germline V gene, CDR1 is DFQATT and CDR2 is SNEGSKA (reference sequence). The junction had 5 bases not matched to a gene; V was cut back by 5 bases and J by 5 bases.

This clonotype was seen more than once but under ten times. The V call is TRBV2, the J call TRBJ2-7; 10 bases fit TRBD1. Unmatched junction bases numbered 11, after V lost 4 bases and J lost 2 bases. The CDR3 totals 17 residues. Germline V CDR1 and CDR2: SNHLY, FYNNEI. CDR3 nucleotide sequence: TGTGCCAGCAGTGTTTATTTGGGGACAGGGGTTCCCTACGAGCAGTACGTC. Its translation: CASSVYLGTGVPYEQYV.

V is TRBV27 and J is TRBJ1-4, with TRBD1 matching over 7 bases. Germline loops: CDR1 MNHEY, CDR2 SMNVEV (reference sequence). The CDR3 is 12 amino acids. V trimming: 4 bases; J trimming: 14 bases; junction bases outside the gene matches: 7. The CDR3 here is CASSSRPGQLFF. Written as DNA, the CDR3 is TGTGCCAGCAGTTCAAGGCCGGGACAGCTGTTTTTT. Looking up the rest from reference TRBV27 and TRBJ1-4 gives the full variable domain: EAQVTQNPRYLITVTGKKLTVTCSQNMNHEYMSWYRQDPGLGLRQIYYSMNVEVTDKGDVPEGYKVSRKEKRNFPLILESPSPNQTSLYFCASSSRPGQLFFGSGTQLSVL.

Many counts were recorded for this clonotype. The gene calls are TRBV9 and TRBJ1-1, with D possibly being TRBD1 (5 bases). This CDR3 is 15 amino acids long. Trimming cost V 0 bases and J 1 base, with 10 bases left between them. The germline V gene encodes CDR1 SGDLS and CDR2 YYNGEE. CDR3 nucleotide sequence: TGTGCCAGCAGCGTAGATCCAGGGTGGAACACTGAAGCTTTCTTT. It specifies CASSVDPGWNTEAFF.

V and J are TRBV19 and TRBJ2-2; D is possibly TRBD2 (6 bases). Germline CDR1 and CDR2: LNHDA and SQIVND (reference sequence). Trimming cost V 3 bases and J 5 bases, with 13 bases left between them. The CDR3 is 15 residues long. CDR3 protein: CASSIPGLPTGELFF. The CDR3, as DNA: TGTGCCAGTAGTATTCCGGGACTTCCAACCGGGGAGCTGTTTTTT.

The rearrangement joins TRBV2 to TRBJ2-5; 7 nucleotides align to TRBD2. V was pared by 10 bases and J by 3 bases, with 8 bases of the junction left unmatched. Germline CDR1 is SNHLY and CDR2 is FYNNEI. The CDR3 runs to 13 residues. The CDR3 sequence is CANTGLPKETQYF. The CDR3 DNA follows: TGTGCCAACACGGGACTACCTAAAGAGACCCAGTACTTC.

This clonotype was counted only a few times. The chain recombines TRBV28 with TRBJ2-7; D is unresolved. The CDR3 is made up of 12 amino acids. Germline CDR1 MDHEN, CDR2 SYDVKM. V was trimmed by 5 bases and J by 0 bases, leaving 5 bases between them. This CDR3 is CASSRLSYEQYF. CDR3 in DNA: TGTGCCAGCAGTCGTCTCTCCTACGAGCAGTACTTC. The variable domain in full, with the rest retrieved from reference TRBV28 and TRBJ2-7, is DVKVTQSSRYLVKRTGEKVFLECVQDMDHENMFWYRQDPGLGLRLIYFSYDVKMKEKGDIPEGYSVSREKKERFSLILESASTNQTSMYLCASSRLSYEQYFGPGTRLTVT.

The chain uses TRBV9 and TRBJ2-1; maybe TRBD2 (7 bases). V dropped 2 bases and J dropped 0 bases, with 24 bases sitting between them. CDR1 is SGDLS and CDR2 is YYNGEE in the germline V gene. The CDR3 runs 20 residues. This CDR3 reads CASSVRGGGHPKSSYNEQFF. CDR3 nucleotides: TGTGCCAGCAGCGTCCGGGGCGGGGGACATCCAAAGAGCTCCTACAATGAGCAGTTCTTC.

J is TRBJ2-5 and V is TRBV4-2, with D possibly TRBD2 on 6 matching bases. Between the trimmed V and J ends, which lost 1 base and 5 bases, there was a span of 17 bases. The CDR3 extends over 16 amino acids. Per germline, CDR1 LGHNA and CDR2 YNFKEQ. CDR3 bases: TGTGCCAGCAGCCAAGGGACCGCGGGGCGTGTGGAGACCCAGTACTTC. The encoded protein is CASSQGTAGRVETQYF.

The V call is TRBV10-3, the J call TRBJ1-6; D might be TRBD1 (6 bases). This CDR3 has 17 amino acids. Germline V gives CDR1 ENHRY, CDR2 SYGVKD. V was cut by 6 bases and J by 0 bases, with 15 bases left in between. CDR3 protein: CAIRSVQGSSYNSPLHF. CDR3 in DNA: TGTGCCATCAGATCCGTACAGGGTAGCTCCTATAATTCACCCCTCCACTTT.

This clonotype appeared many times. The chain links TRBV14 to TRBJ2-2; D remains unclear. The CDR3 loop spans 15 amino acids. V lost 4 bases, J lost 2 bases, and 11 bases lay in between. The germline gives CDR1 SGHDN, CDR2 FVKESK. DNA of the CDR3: TGTGCCAGCAGCCTCGAGGAGACCAACACCGGGGAGCTGTTTTTT. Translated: CASSLEETNTGELFF.

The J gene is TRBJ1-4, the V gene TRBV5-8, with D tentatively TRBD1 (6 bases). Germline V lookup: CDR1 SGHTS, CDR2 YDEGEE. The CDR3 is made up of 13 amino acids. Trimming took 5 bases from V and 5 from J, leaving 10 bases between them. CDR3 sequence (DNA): TGTGCCAGCAGGGACAGCATCAATGAAAAACTGTTTTTT. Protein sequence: CASRDSINEKLFF.

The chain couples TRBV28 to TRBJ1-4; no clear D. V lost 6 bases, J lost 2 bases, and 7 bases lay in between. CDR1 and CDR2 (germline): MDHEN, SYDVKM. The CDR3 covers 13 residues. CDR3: CASRGGTNEKLFF. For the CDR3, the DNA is TGTGCCAGCAGGGGAGGCACTAATGAAAAACTGTTTTTT.

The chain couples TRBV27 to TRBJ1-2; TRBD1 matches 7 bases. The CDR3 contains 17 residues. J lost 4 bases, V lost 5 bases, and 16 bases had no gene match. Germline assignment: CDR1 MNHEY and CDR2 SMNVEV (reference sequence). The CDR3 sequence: CASSANLEGAVSYGYTF. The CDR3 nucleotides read TGTGCCAGCAGTGCAAACCTCGAGGGGGCGGTTAGCTATGGCTACACCTTC.

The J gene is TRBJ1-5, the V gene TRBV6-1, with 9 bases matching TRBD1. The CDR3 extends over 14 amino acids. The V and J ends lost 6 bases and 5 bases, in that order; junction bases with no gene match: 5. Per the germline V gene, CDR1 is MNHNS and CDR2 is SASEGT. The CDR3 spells CASSFGQGYQPQHF. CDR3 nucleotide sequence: TGTGCCAGCAGCTTTGGACAGGGGTATCAGCCCCAGCATTTT.

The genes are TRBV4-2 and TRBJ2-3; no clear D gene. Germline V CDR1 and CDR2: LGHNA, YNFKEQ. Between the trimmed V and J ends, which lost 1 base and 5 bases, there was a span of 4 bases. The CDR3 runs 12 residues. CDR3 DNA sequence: TGTGCCAGCAGCCAAGCCGAAGATACGCAGTATTTT. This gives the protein CASSQAEDTQYF.

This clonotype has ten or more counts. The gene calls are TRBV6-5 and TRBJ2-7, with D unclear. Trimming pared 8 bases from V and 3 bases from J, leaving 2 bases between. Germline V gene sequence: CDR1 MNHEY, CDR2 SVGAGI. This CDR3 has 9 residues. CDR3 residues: CASGYEQYF. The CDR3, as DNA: TGTGCCAGCGGCTACGAGCAGTACTTC.

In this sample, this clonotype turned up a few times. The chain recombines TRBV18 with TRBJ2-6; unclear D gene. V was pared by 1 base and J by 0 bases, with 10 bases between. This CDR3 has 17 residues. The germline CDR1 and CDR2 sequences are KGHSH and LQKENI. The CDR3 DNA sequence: TGTGCCAGCTCACCACAGAGAGGAGACTCTGGGGCCAACGTCCTGACTTTC. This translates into CASSPQRGDSGANVLTF.

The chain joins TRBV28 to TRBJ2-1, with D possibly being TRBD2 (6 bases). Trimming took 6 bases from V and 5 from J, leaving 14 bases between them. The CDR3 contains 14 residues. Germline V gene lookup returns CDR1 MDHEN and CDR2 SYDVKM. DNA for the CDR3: TGTGCCAGCAGGACCGGGACTCGCCACAATGAGCAGTTCTTC. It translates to CASRTGTRHNEQFF.

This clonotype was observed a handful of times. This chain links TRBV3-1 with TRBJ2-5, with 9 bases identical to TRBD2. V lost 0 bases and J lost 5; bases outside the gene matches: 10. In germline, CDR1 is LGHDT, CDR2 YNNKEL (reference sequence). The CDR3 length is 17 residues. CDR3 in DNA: TGTGCCAGCAGCCAAGATTTAAGGGCGGGGGGGCTGGAGACCCAGTACTTC. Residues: CASSQDLRAGGLETQYF.

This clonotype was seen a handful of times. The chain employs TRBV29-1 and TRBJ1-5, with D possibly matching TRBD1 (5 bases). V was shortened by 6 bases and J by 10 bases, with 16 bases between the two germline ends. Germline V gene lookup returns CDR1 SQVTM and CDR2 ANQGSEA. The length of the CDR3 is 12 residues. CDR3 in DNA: TGCAGCGTGGGGGTAGGGAGTCGACCCCAGCATTTT. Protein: CSVGVGSRPQHF.